Given below is one TCR beta chain in context. The antigen it recognizes is unknown. Base quality data are lacking; no much larger clone is found one base away. The intended sense of this specimen's time point label: baseline before first vaccination. Samples from vaccinated people were obtained from the UK trials COV001 and COV002, which included a single-blind randomized controlled phase 2/3 trial of AZD1222 (ChAdOx1 nCoV-19) in healthy adults. For TCRbeta chain sequencing, PBMC samples were collected from trial participants at day 0 and at day 28 after the second dose. This specimen belongs to a study of T cell responses to AZD1222 COVID-19 vaccine (dated by TCRdb to the early 2020s). In terms of the full investigation: Because spike-specific TCR depth and breadth did not differ between the two schedules, AZD1222 recipients who got a second dose at roughly 4 weeks were pooled with those who got a second dose at roughly 12 weeks. A total of approximately 250 trial participants underwent TCR sequencing, of whom roughly 210 had received two doses of AZD1222 and 26 had received two doses of the MenACWY control vaccine. Enrollment into the trials was organized by age into subgroups of 18-55, 56-69 and 70-plus years, and those subgroups contained around 150, 28 and 57 TCR-sequenced participants, respectively.

The CDR3 regions of human TCRbeta chains were subjected to immunosequencing. Regarding the original processing steps: TCRs in the repertoires were compared against a reference library of SARS-CoV-2-specific TCRs that had been generated with the MIRA antigen-specificity platform. Breadth was defined as the fraction of unique TCRs that were SARS-CoV-2-associated, and depth was defined as the fraction of total T cells that were SARS-CoV-2-associated. Using the MIRA data, every spike-specific TCR was mapped to the spike region that the TCR reacted to and assigned to either a CD4 or a CD8 class. Log10-transformed breadth and depth values were compared by one-way ANOVA with Sidak's multiple comparisons tests. The table comes from immuneACCESS by way of TCRdb, which keeps in-frame sequences with V and J called. Part of the clones is missing from these tables; in studies checked, under half for an unresolved V gene and the rest for unknown reasons. Clonal size and the V and J genes are those of that table, whereas D and trimming came from the DNA. The sample table holds about 84,000 clones, of which 87% were seen once. Approximately 1.4% of the sample is in the top ten clones.

The full study reports these points: Epitopes outside the regions mutated in the B.1.351 and B.1.1.7 variants were reportedly recognized by nearly half of the unique spike-specific TCRs. Conclusions about previously exposed vaccinees were limited because only six AZD1222 recipients were SARS-CoV-2 seropositive at baseline. The 56-69-year group was small, and its depth increase did not reach significance, likely because of low power. Because no samples from the day 14 peak response were available, repertoires could be characterized only after the peak T cell response. A significant rise in spike-specific TCR breadth and depth was observed after two AZD1222 doses relative to day 0 and relative to MenACWY recipients. Vaccine-associated CD4 TCRs spanned the whole spike protein, with dominant responses in regions 160-218 and 743-854. Participants were mostly white British and included more females than males, and it was suggested by the authors that clonal diversity may have been underestimated.

The junction shows trimming of 2 bases on V and 0 bases on J, and the gene matches do not reach 0 bases of it. CDR1 is given as SGHVS and CDR2 as FNYEAQ, both from the germline V gene. Spanning cysteine to phenylalanine, the CDR3 consists of 15 amino acids. The CDR3 DNA has 45 bases and is translated from base 1. The material was peripheral blood, obtained on day 0 of AZD1222 vaccination. This clonotype was sampled from an adult in good health. The chain couples TRBV7-6 to TRBJ2-1; 8 central nucleotides agree with TRBD2. CDR3 region: CASSLREGSYNEQFF. The DNA reads as follows: TGTGCCAGCAGCTTACGGGAGGGCTCCTACAATGAGCAGTTCTTC. When the CDR3 is completed using the reference TRBV7-6 and TRBJ2-1 genes on either side, the full variable domain is GAGVSQSPRYKVTKRGQDVALRCDPISGHVSLYWYRQALGQGPEFLTYFNYEAQQDKSGLPNDRFSAERPEGSISTLTIQRTEQRDSAMYRCASSLREGSYNEQFFGPGTRLTVL.